The 16 T cell receptor beta chains below were found in one sample sequenced in a study of blood T cells in healthy people across ages. For the second PCR, which ran for roughly 7 to 11 cycles, a sample-barcoded 5' primer and a J-beta primer mix were used. MiXCR, run by TCRdb on the 5' RACE reads, gives a single entry per CDR3 protein. The data hold 550,000 to 800,000 distinct CDR3 sequences, with roughly 21% observed a single time. Material: blood. These receptors were collected from an older man in good health.

This clonotype has just a few counts. One end of the junction varies from germline; a read error may be responsible. V gene TRBV7-2 combines with J gene TRBJ1-2, with a weak D call TRBD1 (6 bases). Germline V gene lookup returns CDR1 SGHTA and CDR2 FQGNSA. This CDR3 has 14 residues. This CDR3 is CASGLGGRGWGYTF. DNA of the CDR3: TGTGCCAGCGGCTTAGGGGGACGCGGCTGGGGCTACACCTTC.

The chain couples TRBV7-2 to TRBJ2-7, with TRBD2 matching 8 bases. V shed 5 bases and J 3 bases; nucleotides not matched to a gene: 9. CDR1 SGHTA and CDR2 FQGNSA come from the germline V gene. The CDR3 contains 15 residues. Written as DNA, the CDR3 is TGTGCCAGCAGCCCAACCCTTCTAGCGGGCTACGAGCAGTACTTC. It specifies CASSPTLLAGYEQYF.

This clonotype was seen a handful of times. The CDR3 nucleotides read TGTGCCAGCTCAAGGGCGGGCCAGCCCTCCTACGAGCAGTACTTC. This sequence encodes CASSRAGQPSYEQYF. This rearrangement joins TRBV18 to TRBJ2-7, with D possibly being TRBD2 (5 bases). The CDR3 is 15 residues long. Trimming took off 5 bases at V and 0 bases at J, with 14 bases between the two ends. Germline V gene data show CDR1 as KGHSH and CDR2 as LQKENI.

This clonotype was detected a few times. V is TRBV6-5 and J is TRBJ2-7; TRBD1 is a possible D gene (5 bases). CDR1 MNHEY and CDR2 SVGAGI come from the germline V gene. Trimming stripped 6 bases from V and 3 bases from J, with 15 bases between. The CDR3 has 14 amino acids. The CDR3 region has the DNA TGTGCCAGCAGCCCTACAGGTCCGGGCTACGAGCAGTACTTC. Amino acids: CASSPTGPGYEQYF.

V and J are TRBV4-1 and TRBJ2-1; 8 positions agree with TRBD1. The CDR3 is made up of 16 amino acids. In germline, CDR1 is MGHRA, CDR2 YSYEKL. The V segment lost 0 bases and the J segment 2 bases; nucleotides outside the gene matches: 3. This CDR3 is CASSQESDRAYNEQFF. CDR3 sequence (DNA): TGCGCCAGCAGCCAAGAGTCGGACAGGGCCTACAATGAGCAGTTCTTC.

The sample holds many counts of this clonotype. Relative to the germline gene, one junction end is altered; a read error may explain this. CDR3 in amino acids: CASSLGPNTEAFF. The CDR3, as DNA: TGTGCCAGCAGCTTAGGTCCGAACACTGAAGCTTTCTTT. The chain couples TRBV12-3 or TRBV12-4 to TRBJ1-1; no definite D call. The CDR3 loop spans 13 amino acids.

The chain is built from TRBV5-1 and TRBJ2-1; the D gene could be TRBD1 or TRBD2 (5 bases each). The CDR3 loop spans 17 amino acids. The germline gives CDR1 SGHRS, CDR2 YFSETQ. Trimming removed 1 base from V and 6 bases from J, with 20 bases in between. DNA for the CDR3: TGCGCCAGCAGCTTGCGGCTAGCCGGAGCAACAGGCAATGAGCAGTTCTTC. Amino acid sequence: CASSLRLAGATGNEQFF. Full variable domain (rest looked up from reference TRBV5-1 and TRBJ2-1): KAGVTQTPRYLIKTRGQQVTLSCSPISGHRSVSWYQQTPGQGLQFLFEYFSETQRNKGNFPGRFSGRQFSNSRSEMNVSTLELGDSALYLCASSLRLAGATGNEQFFGPGTRLTVL.

Ten or more counts support this clonotype. The V call is TRBV20-1, the J call TRBJ2-7, with TRBD1 matching 8 bases. J lost 3 bases, V lost 4 bases, and 8 bases had no gene match. The CDR3 covers 14 residues. Germline loops: CDR1 DFQATT, CDR2 SNEGSKA (reference sequence). The CDR3 reads CSATGQGRFYEQYF. DNA for the CDR3: TGCAGTGCTACCGGACAGGGCAGATTCTACGAGCAGTACTTC.

The chain joins TRBV4-1 to TRBJ2-1; a possible D gene is TRBD2 (5 bases). V was pared by 1 base and J by 2 bases, with 18 bases between. CDR1 MGHRA and CDR2 YSYEKL come from the germline V gene. The length of the CDR3 is 18 residues. The CDR3 here is CASSQVSLAGGTYNEQFF. The CDR3 region has the DNA TGCGCCAGCAGCCAAGTTTCCCTAGCAGGAGGAACCTACAATGAGCAGTTCTTC.

This chain connects TRBV10-3 to TRBJ2-7, with D possibly TRBD2 on 5 matching bases. This CDR3 is 12 amino acids long. Germline-derived CDR1 and CDR2 are ENHRY and SYGVKD. Trimming cost V 10 bases and J 5 bases, with 15 bases left between them. The CDR3 DNA reads as TGTGCCACCGAGTCTGGGAGCGACGAGCAGTACTTC. Protein sequence: CATESGSDEQYF.

The chain carries TRBV6-2 or TRBV6-3 and TRBJ2-1; D gene unclear. The ends were cut back, 5 bases at V and 0 bases at J, with 14 bases in the middle. Germline V gene data show CDR1 as MNHEY and CDR2 as SVGEGT. The CDR3 is 16 residues long. For the CDR3, the DNA is TGTGCCAGCAGTCCGCCCGGGTTGAGCTCCTACAATGAGCAGTTCTTC. Its translation is CASSPPGLSSYNEQFF.

There are a few counts of this clonotype. The rearrangement links TRBV7-2 to TRBJ2-3; 9 bases are shared with TRBD1. The CDR3 is 15 residues long. CDR1 and CDR2 from the germline V gene are SGHTA and FQGNSA. V dropped 5 bases and J dropped 4; count of bases not matched to a gene: 7. The DNA of the CDR3 is TGTGCCAGCAGCAAAGCCCGGACAGGGGCAGATACGCAGTATTTT. This codes for CASSKARTGADTQYF.

The chain carries TRBV7-9 and TRBJ2-5, with TRBD2 matching 12 bases. This CDR3 region has 16 residues. The ends lost 5 bases at V and 5 bases at J; junction bases unmatched: 9. The V gene's germline CDR1 is SEHNR and CDR2 FQNEAQ (reference sequence). Here the CDR3 reads CASSAGTSGWLETQYF. The CDR3 DNA reads as TGTGCCAGCAGCGCCGGGACTAGCGGGTGGTTGGAGACCCAGTACTTC. Full variable domain (outside the CDR3, taken from reference TRBV7-9 and TRBJ2-5): DTGVSQNPRHKITKRGQNVTFRCDPISEHNRLYWYRQTLGQGPEFLTYFQNEAQLEKSRLLSDRFSAERPKGSFSTLEIQRTEQGDSAMYLCASSAGTSGWLETQYFGPGTRLLVL.

This chain links TRBV10-1 with TRBJ2-7; 7 bases are shared with TRBD1. The length of the CDR3 is 13 residues. V lost 2 bases to trimming and J lost 2 bases; unmatched junction nucleotides: 0. In germline, CDR1 is WNHNN, CDR2 SYGVQD (reference sequence). CDR3: CASSETGAYEQYF. The CDR3 nucleotides are TGCGCCAGCAGTGAGACAGGGGCCTACGAGCAGTACTTC.

This clonotype was picked up a small number of times. The V gene is TRBV20-1, the J gene TRBJ2-7; 9 bases are a match to TRBD1. The length of the CDR3 is 15 residues. Germline loops: CDR1 DFQATT, CDR2 SNEGSKA (reference sequence). The junction had 10 bases not matched to a gene; V was cut back by 3 bases and J by 4 bases. The DNA for the CDR3 is TGCAGTGCTAGCCTCTCCGGGACAGGGCAGTACGAGCAGTACTTC. The encoded protein is CSASLSGTGQYEQYF.

The table lists this clonotype with a few counts. CDR3 in amino acids: CASSLDPLAVSYEQYF. The CDR3, as DNA: TGTGCCAGCAGCTTGGATCCACTAGCGGTCTCCTACGAGCAGTACTTC. This chain joins TRBV5-4 and TRBJ2-7, with TRBD2 identical over 8 bases. J was trimmed by 0 bases and V by 0 bases; bases with no gene match: 5. This CDR3 comprises 16 residues. CDR1 and CDR2 from the germline V gene are SGHNT and YYREEE (reference sequence).